This entry features one TCR beta chain sequence. Its matching antigen is unknown. The data are from a study of a mutant IDH1 vaccine in newly diagnosed glioma. Study as a whole: Patients got their first vaccination 4-6 weeks after radiotherapy alone, or with temozolomide cycles. Before enrollment, patients got radiotherapy alone, temozolomide alone, or mostly the combination.

Findings and limits, study-wide: Of the patients, less than 95% had vaccine-induced immune responses.

Generated by immunoSEQ multiplex PCR, the TCRdb table keeps only in-frame clones and is missing some. Of 30,000 or so clones listed, approximately 89% were seen once; the top ten hold about 2%. Time point reported: week 47, end of study. Mutant IDH1 20-mer peptide, at 300 ug, made up each vaccine dose, with topical imiquimod. The donors' diagnosis was new WHO grade 3 or 4 astrocytoma that was IDH1-mutant and ATRX-lost. The source was PBMCs, collected from a glioma patient whose treatment included an IDH1 peptide vaccine. The receptor's source is a man aged 40-50 years with glioma.

CDR3: CASSSAGTWNTEAFF. The CDR3 coding sequence is TGTGCCAGCAGCTCGGCCGGGACATGGAACACTGAAGCTTTCTTT. The chain is built from TRBV13 and TRBJ1-1, with D maybe TRBD1 (6 bases). V lost 4 bases to trimming and J lost 1 base, with 13 bases between them. CDR1 PRHDT and CDR2 FYEKMQ come from the germline V gene (reference sequence). This CDR3 is built from 15 residues.